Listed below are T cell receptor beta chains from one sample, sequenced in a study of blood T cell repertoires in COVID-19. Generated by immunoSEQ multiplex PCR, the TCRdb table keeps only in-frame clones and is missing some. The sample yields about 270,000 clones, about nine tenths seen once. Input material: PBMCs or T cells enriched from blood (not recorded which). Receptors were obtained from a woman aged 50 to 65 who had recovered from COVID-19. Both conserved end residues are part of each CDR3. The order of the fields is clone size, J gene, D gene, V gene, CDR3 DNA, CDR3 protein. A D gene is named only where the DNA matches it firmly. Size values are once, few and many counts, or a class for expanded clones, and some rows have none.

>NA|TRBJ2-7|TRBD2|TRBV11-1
TGTGCCAGCAGCTTGGGGCGGACTAGCGGCTACGAGCAGTACTTC
CASSLGRTSGYEQYF
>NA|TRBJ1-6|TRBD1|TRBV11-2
TGTGCCAGCAGAGTCCCAGGACAGGGAAAGAATTCACCCCTCCACTTT
CASRVPGQGKNSPLHF
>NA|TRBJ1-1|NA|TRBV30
TGTGCCTGGAGTCGGCAGGGGCAAATGAACACTGAAGCTTTCTTT
CAWSRQGQMNTEAFF
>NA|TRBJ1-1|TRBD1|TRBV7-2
TGTGCCAGCAGCTCACAGGGGGGTTCCACTGAAGCTTTCTTT
CASSSQGGSTEAFF
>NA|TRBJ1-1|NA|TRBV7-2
TGTGCCAGCAGCATAATGCGGGACACTGAAGCTTTCTTT
CASSIMRDTEAFF
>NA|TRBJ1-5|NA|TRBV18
TGTGCCAGCTCACTGGACAGTACCAATCAGCCCCAGCATTTT
CASSLDSTNQPQHF
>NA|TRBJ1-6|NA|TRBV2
TGTGCCACCCACCGGGACAAGAACTCCTATAATTCACCCCTCCACTTT
CATHRDKNSYNSPLHF
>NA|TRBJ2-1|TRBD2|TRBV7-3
TGTGCCAGCAGTCCTTCAGCGGGAGTAGGAGATGAGCAGTTCTTC
CASSPSAGVGDEQFF
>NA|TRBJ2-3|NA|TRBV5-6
TGTGCCAGCAGGGCTAGCACAGATACGCAGTATTTT
CASRASTDTQYF
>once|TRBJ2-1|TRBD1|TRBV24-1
TGTGCCACCAGTGATGCAGGGGGCATTGGCAATGAGCAGTTCTTC
CATSDAGGIGNEQFF
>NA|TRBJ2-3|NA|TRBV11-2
TGTGCCAGCAGCTTAGATCACGGGAAAGATACGCAGTATTTT
CASSLDHGKDTQYF
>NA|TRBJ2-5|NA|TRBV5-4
TGTGCCAGCAGCTTGAAGGCGGCTACCCCCCAAGAGACCCAGTACTTC
CASSLKAATPQETQYF
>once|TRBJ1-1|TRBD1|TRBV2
TGTGCCAGCAGTGTCGTAGTACAGGGGTCAGAAGCTTTCTTT
CASSVVVQGSEAFF
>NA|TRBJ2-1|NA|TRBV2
TGTGCCAGCAGTGAAGGACGGGCAGGGTCGTTCTTC
CASSEGRAGSFF
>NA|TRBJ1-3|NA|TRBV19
TGTGCCAGTACCGGGGTGAGCGGAAACACCATATATTTT
CASTGVSGNTIYF
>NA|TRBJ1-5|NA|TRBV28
TGTGCCAGCAGCCAGGACATTAAGAGCAATCAGCCCCAGCATTTT
CASSQDIKSNQPQHF
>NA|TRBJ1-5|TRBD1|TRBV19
TGTGCCAGTAGCTCCCGAGGGACAGGGGGATTGCATAGCAATCAGCCCCAGCATTTT
CASSSRGTGGLHSNQPQHF
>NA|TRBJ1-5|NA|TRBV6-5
TGTGCCAGCAGAAGACTGTATAGCAATCAGCCCCAGCATTTT
CASRRLYSNQPQHF
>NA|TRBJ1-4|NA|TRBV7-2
TGTGCCAGCAGCTTAGGTTCTACCGGTGAAAAACTGTTTTTT
CASSLGSTGEKLFF
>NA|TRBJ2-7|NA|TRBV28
TGTGTTATCTCCTACGAGCAGTACTTC
CVISYEQYF
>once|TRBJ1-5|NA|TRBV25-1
TGTGCCAGCAGTCCCCGGGGGGGGGTTAACCAGCCCCAGCATTTT
CASSPRGGVNQPQHF
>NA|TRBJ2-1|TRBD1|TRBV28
TGTGCCAGCAGCTCCGGACAGGGGTGGAATGAGCAGTTCTTC
CASSSGQGWNEQFF
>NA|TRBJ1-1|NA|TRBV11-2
TGTGCCAGCACGTTCGGACAGAGGACTGAAGCTTTCTTT
CASTFGQRTEAFF
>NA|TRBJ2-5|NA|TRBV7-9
TGTGCCAGCAGCTTAGGGACCAGGGATAGGGAGACCCAGTACTTC
CASSLGTRDRETQYF
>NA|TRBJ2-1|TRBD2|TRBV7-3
TGTGCCAGCAGCTCCGGACTAGCGGGAAACAATGAGCAGTTCTTC
CASSSGLAGNNEQFF
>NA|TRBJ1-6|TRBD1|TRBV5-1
TGCGCCAGCAGCTTGGTTTACAGGGGAAGCAATTCACCCCTCCACTTT
CASSLVYRGSNSPLHF
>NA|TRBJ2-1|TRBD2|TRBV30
TGTGCCTGGTCCCCTGGGGGGGGACTAGTAGTTCTCAATGAGCAGTTCTTC
CAWSPGGGLVVLNEQFF
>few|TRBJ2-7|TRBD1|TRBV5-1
TGCGCCAGCAGCCGAGGGACAGGGTTGGGGGAGCAGTACTTC
CASSRGTGLGEQYF
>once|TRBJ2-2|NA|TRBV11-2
TGTGCCAGCAGCTTAGTACTGAACACCGGGGAGCTGTTTTTT
CASSLVLNTGELFF
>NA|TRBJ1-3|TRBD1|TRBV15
TGTGCCACCAGCAGATCGACAGGGGGTCGAAACACCATATATTTT
CATSRSTGGRNTIYF
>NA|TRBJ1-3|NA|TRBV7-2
TGTGCCAGCAGCTTTTCGGGGGGAAACACCATATATTTT
CASSFSGGNTIYF
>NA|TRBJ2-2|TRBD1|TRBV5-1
TGCGCCAGCAGCTTGGGGGCGGGACAGGCGAACACCGGGGAGCTGTTTTTT
CASSLGAGQANTGELFF
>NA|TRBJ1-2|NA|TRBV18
TGTGCCAGCTCACCGGGAGGAACCCTGGGGGGCTACACCTTC
CASSPGGTLGGYTF
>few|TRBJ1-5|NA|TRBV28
TGTGCCAGCAGTTTATCTCGTCAGCCCCAGCATTTT
CASSLSRQPQHF
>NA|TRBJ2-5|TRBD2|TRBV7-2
TGTGCCAGCAGCCTAGCGGGAGAGGCGAAGACCCAGTACTTC
CASSLAGEAKTQYF
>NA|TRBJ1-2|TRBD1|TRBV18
TGTGCCAGCTCATCCGAGATGACAGGGGCCAACTATGGCTACACCTTC
CASSSEMTGANYGYTF
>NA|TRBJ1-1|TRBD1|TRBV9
TGTGCCAGCAGCGTAGAGGGACAGGGGAACACTGAAGCTTTCTTT
CASSVEGQGNTEAFF
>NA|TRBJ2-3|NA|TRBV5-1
TGCGCCAGCAGCTCTGGACAGTTTCCAGATACGCAGTATTTT
CASSSGQFPDTQYF